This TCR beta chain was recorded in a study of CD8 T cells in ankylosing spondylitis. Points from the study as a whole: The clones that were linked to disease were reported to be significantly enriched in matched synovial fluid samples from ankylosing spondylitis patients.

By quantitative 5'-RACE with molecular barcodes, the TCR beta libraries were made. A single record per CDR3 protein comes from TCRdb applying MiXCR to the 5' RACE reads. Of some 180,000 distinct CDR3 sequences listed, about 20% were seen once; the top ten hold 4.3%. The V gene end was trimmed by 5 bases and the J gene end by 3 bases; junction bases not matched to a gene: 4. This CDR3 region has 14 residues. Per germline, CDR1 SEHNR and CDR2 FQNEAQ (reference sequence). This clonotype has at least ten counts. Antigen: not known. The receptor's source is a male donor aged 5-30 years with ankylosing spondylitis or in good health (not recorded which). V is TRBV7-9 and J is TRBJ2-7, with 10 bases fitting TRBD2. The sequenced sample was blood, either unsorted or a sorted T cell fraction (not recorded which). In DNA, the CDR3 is TGTGCCAGCAGCGACAGGACTAGCGGCTACGAGCAGTACTTC. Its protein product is CASSDRTSGYEQYF.